The rows below give T cell receptor beta chains drawn from one sample of a study of PD-1 blockade in classical Hodgkin lymphoma. Sequencing was performed with immunoSEQ multiplex PCR; in TCRdb, only in-frame clones are kept and a portion is missing. The sample lists some 90,000 clones; about 77% were seen once. The material sequenced was peripheral blood mononuclear cells (PBMCs), taken before the fourth cycle of nivolumab. These receptors all come from a human donor with classical Hodgkin lymphoma. The CDR3 runs from the conserved cysteine through the conserved F or W. The D gene is left open where the match is weak. The size of a clone is reported for some rows only, either as once, few or many, or as a class for expanded clones.

D	V	size	J	CDR3	DNA
-	TRBV9	-	TRBJ2-2	CASTPRITGELFF	TGTGCCAGCACCCCGCGGATCACCGGGGAGCTGTTTTTT
-	TRBV12-5	-	TRBJ1-6	CASGLPSPPAPLHF	TGTGCTAGTGGTTTGCCCAGCCCCCCTGCACCCCTCCACTTT
-	TRBV11-3	-	TRBJ2-3	CASSPGGKTTDTQYF	TGTGCCAGCAGCCCAGGGGGGAAAACCACAGATACGCAGTATTTT
-	TRBV9	-	TRBJ1-4	CASSVDQGLNEKLFF	TGTGCCAGCAGCGTAGATCAGGGCTTGAATGAAAAACTGTTTTTT
TRBD1	TRBV19	-	TRBJ2-2	CASILLGTGGQSGELFF	TGTGCCAGTATACTCCTCGGGACAGGGGGTCAGTCCGGGGAGCTGTTTTTT
-	TRBV9	-	TRBJ1-2	CASALGAGPRPLYGYTF	TGTGCCAGCGCCCTGGGGGCAGGCCCTCGTCCACTCTATGGCTACACCTTC
TRBD1	TRBV5-4	-	TRBJ1-2	CASSFGQGAPGYTF	TGTGCCAGCAGCTTTGGGCAGGGGGCGCCTGGCTACACCTTC
-	TRBV11-2	-	TRBJ2-3	CASSSRWGFTDTQYF	TGTGCCAGCAGCTCAAGGTGGGGGTTTACAGATACGCAGTATTTT
-	TRBV18	-	TRBJ1-1	CASSPLSPGEGKEAFF	TGTGCCAGCTCACCCTTGTCACCGGGGGAAGGTAAAGAAGCTTTCTTT
TRBD1	TRBV7-2	-	TRBJ1-2	CASRITGGYGYTF	TGTGCCAGCCGGATAACAGGGGGTTATGGCTACACCTTC
-	TRBV19	few	TRBJ2-7	CASSVRINAYEQYF	TGTGCCAGTAGTGTCAGAATAAACGCCTACGAGCAGTACTTC
-	TRBV30	-	TRBJ2-7	CAWSAPSTGKTYEQYF	TGTGCCTGGAGCGCACCGTCCACAGGGAAAACCTACGAGCAGTACTTC
TRBD1	TRBV10-3	-	TRBJ1-1	CAISEYQGAAFF	TGTGCCATCAGTGAGTATCAGGGGGCGGCTTTCTTT
-	TRBV2	-	TRBJ2-7	CASSEQVGAVEQYF	TGTGCCAGCAGTGAACAGGTGGGGGCGGTCGAGCAGTACTTC
TRBD1	TRBV6-6	-	TRBJ1-2	CASSWGTVRGYGYTF	TGTGCCAGCAGCTGGGGGACAGTAAGGGGTTATGGCTACACCTTC
TRBD2	TRBV5-4	-	TRBJ2-2	CASSSTLAETGELFF	TGTGCCAGCAGCTCGACTCTAGCGGAGACCGGGGAGCTGTTTTTT
-	TRBV6-1	-	TRBJ2-1	CASSEHRGNYNEQFF	TGTGCCAGCAGTGAACATCGGGGTAACTACAATGAGCAGTTCTTC